A selection of T cell receptor beta chains follows, all from one sample in a study of T-cell memory formation after mild COVID-19. Each CDR3 protein gets one entry after TCRdb re-called the 5' RACE reads with MiXCR. Here the sample spans approximately 260,000 distinct CDR3 sequences, 15% to 20% being singletons. The sample consisted of PBMCs or a T cell subset sorted from them (not recorded which). The receptors derive from a man younger than 30 who had mild COVID-19 (a few samples of this study predate the infection). Cell type and time point are not known. The CDR3 runs from the conserved cysteine through the conserved F or W. The D gene is left open where the match is weak. Where a row states a size, it is once, few, many or the class of an expanded clone; other rows omit it.

. | TRBJ1-2 | few | TRBV7-9 | CASSLIGGSNGYTF | TGTGCCAGCAGCTTAATAGGGGGAAGCAATGGCTACACCTTC
. | TRBJ2-3 | many | TRBV5-1 | CASSTGGADTQYF | TGCGCCAGCAGCACCGGTGGTGCAGATACGCAGTATTTT
. | TRBJ1-6 | few | TRBV4-3 | CASSQEYSPLHF | TGCGCCAGCAGCCAGGAATATTCACCCCTCCACTTT
. | TRBJ2-2 | . | TRBV5-1 | CASRGSDTGELFF | TGCGCCAGCAGGGGTTCGGACACCGGGGAGCTGTTTTTT
TRBD1 | TRBJ1-3 | . | TRBV5-4 | CASSYGQGQGPNTIYF | TGTGCCAGCAGCTACGGACAGGGACAGGGCCCAAACACCATATATTTT
TRBD2 | TRBJ2-1 | few | TRBV2 | CASTPGSGGAYEQFF | TGTGCCAGCACCCCAGGGAGCGGGGGGGCTTATGAGCAGTTCTTC
. | TRBJ1-2 | . | TRBV5-1 | CASSSFGGYGYTF | TGCGCCAGCAGCTCGTTTGGGGGCTATGGCTACACCTTC
TRBD1 | TRBJ1-1 | many | TRBV5-1 | CASTYRTGSNTEAFF | TGCGCCAGCACCTATAGGACAGGATCGAACACTGAAGCTTTCTTT
TRBD2 | TRBJ2-3 | few | TRBV5-1 | CASSLGVTSGGSTDTQYF | TGCGCCAGCAGCTTGGGGGTGACTAGCGGGGGAAGCACAGATACGCAGTATTTT
TRBD1 | TRBJ1-6 | few | TRBV12-3/TRBV12-4 | CASTRQGISPLHF | TGTGCCAGCACCCGACAGGGGATCTCACCCCTCCACTTT
. | TRBJ2-5 | few | TRBV6-2/TRBV6-3 | CASSDQGEETQYF | TGTGCCAGCAGTGATCAGGGTGAGGAGACCCAGTACTTC
TRBD1 | TRBJ1-3 | few | TRBV5-1 | CASSRLGTASSGNTIYF | TGCGCCAGCAGCCGGCTAGGGACAGCAAGCTCTGGAAACACCATATATTTT
. | TRBJ2-3 | . | TRBV6-5 | CASSYSSKSSALDTQYF | TGTGCCAGCAGTTACTCGTCTAAGAGTAGTGCGTTAGATACGCAGTATTTT
. | TRBJ2-5 | many | TRBV7-2 | CASSLAAETQYF | TGTGCCAGCAGCTTAGCGGCAGAGACCCAGTACTTC
TRBD1 | TRBJ2-5 | many | TRBV7-8 | CASSLTGGQGLQETQYF | TGTGCCAGCAGTCTTACAGGGGGACAGGGACTCCAAGAGACCCAGTACTTC
TRBD1 | TRBJ1-1 | . | TRBV9 | CASSPTGQVDTEAFF | TGTGCCAGCAGCCCAACCGGACAGGTAGACACTGAAGCTTTCTTT
TRBD1 | TRBJ2-5 | once | TRBV7-2 | CASSLEARGIEETQYF | TGTGCCAGCAGCTTAGAAGCCAGGGGGATCGAAGAGACCCAGTACTTC
TRBD2 | TRBJ2-1 | . | TRBV5-1 | CASSFSLWTSGVSEQFF | TGCGCCAGCAGCTTCAGCTTGTGGACTAGCGGGGTCTCCGAGCAGTTCTTC
TRBD1 | TRBJ2-2 | few | TRBV5-1 | CATKGQANTGELFF | TGCGCCACCAAGGGACAGGCGAACACCGGGGAGCTGTTTTTT
TRBD1 | TRBJ2-2 | few | TRBV7-2 | CASSPGQGGTGELFF | TGTGCCAGCAGCCCGGGACAGGGGGGGACCGGGGAGCTGTTTTTT
. | TRBJ2-7 | . | TRBV23-1 | CASSQSPSYEQYF | TGCGCCAGCAGTCAATCACCAAGCTACGAGCAGTACTTC
TRBD1 | TRBJ2-2 | few | TRBV7-7 | CASSDRATGELFF | TGTGCTAGCAGCGACAGGGCAACCGGGGAGCTGTTTTTT
. | TRBJ1-2 | . | TRBV3-1 | CASSQDPLRAGNYGYTF | TGTGCCAGCAGCCAAGATCCTCTACGGGCCGGTAACTATGGCTACACCTTC
TRBD2 | TRBJ2-7 | few | TRBV12-3/TRBV12-4 | CASSRTSGRYEQYF | TGTGCCAGCAGTCGTACTAGCGGGAGGTACGAGCAGTACTTC
. | TRBJ1-4 | . | TRBV12-3/TRBV12-4 | CASSLTPGVLFF | TGTGCCAGCAGTTTAACTCCAGGAGTACTATTTTTT